This TCR beta chain stems from a study of blood T cell repertoires in COVID-19. For the study at large: Researchers got acute and convalescent COVID-19 samples from the United States, Italy and Spain. Sources were T cells, B-cell-depleted T cells, or PBMCs; the material itself was cDNA or gDNA.

The CDR3 loop spans 14 amino acids. The germline V gene encodes CDR1 SQVTM and CDR2 ANQGSEA. V lost 4 bases, J lost 2 bases, and 2 bases stayed unmatched. Methods used by the authors: Reference gene primer amplification gave estimated nucleated cell counts. Measured with immunoSEQ multiplex PCR; TCRdb has only the in-frame clones, and not every one. The V and J calls and clone size were taken over from that table, and D and trimming were inferred from the DNA. The table shows approximately 140,000 clones, with 75% to 90% occurring only once. Comments on this clone: Other DNA sequences of this sample code for an identical CDR3.

The sequencing input was peripheral blood. This TCR was sampled from a man in his sixties with active or convalescent COVID-19. This rearrangement joins TRBV29-1 to TRBJ2-2, with 9 bases lining up with TRBD2. The CDR3 nucleotides are TGCAGCGTTGGACTAGCGGCCAACACCGGGGAGCTGTTTTTT. Its protein is CSVGLAANTGELFF.